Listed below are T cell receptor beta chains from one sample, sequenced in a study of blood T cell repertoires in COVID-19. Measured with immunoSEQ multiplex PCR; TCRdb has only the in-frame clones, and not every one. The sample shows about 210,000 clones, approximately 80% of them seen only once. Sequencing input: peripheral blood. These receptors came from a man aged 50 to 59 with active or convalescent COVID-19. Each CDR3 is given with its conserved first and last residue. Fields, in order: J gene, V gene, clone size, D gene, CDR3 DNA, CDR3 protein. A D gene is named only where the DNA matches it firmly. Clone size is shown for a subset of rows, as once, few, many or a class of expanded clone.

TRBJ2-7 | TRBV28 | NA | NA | TGTGCCAGCACTGATACACGGGACGAGCAGTACTTC | CASTDTRDEQYF
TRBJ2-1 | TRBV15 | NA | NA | TGTGCCACCAGCAGGGATGGGGCGTCCTACAATGAGCAGTTCTTC | CATSRDGASYNEQFF
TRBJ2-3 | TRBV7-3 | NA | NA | TGTGCCAGCAGCTCCGGGGTAGCGGCGAACACAGATACGCAGTATTTT | CASSSGVAANTDTQYF
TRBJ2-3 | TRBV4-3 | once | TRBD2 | TGCGCCAGCAGCCAAGGGCTAGCGGGAGTGGATACGCAGTATTTT | CASSQGLAGVDTQYF
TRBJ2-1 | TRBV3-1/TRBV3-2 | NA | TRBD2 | TGTGCCAGCAGCCAAGAGCCCGGCGGGAGTTTTCCCAATGAGCAGTTCTTC | CASSQEPGGSFPNEQFF
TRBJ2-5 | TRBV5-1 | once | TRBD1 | TGCGCCAGCAGCATCTCCGGGACAGGGGAAGAGACCCAGTACTTC | CASSISGTGEETQYF
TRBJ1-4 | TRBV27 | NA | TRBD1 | TGTGCCAGCAGTAGGGGGCTGGGTGAAAAACTGTTTTTT | CASSRGLGEKLFF
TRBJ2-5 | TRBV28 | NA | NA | TGTGCCAGCAGTTCGGGGGACTTTCAAGAGACCCAGTACTTC | CASSSGDFQETQYF
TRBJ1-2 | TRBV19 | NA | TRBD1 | TGTGCCAGTAGTCGACAGGGTACGAGCTATGGCTACACCTTC | CASSRQGTSYGYTF
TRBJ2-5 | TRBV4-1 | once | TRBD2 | TGCGCCAGCAGCCCTGGACTAGCGGACTCCCGGGAGACCCAGTACTTC | CASSPGLADSRETQYF
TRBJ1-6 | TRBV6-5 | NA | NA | TGTGCCAGCAGTTACCCCGTGGACAGAGCGAATTCACCCCTCCACTTT | CASSYPVDRANSPLHF
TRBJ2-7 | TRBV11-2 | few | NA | TGTGCCAGCAGCTTAGTTGGAGGGTCAGGGGGGACCTACGAGCAGTACTTC | CASSLVGGSGGTYEQYF
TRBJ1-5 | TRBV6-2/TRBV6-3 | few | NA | TGTGCCAGCAGCTATTCAGTCGAAGGACAGCTTAGCAATCAGCCCCAGCATTTT | CASSYSVEGQLSNQPQHF
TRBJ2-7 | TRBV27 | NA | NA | TGTGCCAGCAGTTTGGGCAAATCCTACGAGCAGTACTTC | CASSLGKSYEQYF
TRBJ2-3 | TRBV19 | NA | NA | TGTGCCAGTAGTATCAGGAATGAGGGGACAACACTTAGCACAGATACGCAGTATTTT | CASSIRNEGTTLSTDTQYF
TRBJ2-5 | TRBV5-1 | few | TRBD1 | TGCGCCAGCAGCTTGAGGACAGGGGGCGGGGAGGAGACCCAGTACTTC | CASSLRTGGGEETQYF
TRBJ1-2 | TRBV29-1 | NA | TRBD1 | TGCAGCGTCGTTGACAGGGGGCAGGACTATGGCTACACCTTC | CSVVDRGQDYGYTF
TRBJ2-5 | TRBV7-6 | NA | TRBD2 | TGTGCCAGCAGCCTTAGCCTTATAGCGGGTGACGAGGAAGAGACCCAGTACTTC | CASSLSLIAGDEEETQYF
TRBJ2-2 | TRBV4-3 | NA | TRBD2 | TGCGCCAGCAGCCCCGCGATAACTAGCGGGAGAGGTACCGGGGAGCTGTTTTTT | CASSPAITSGRGTGELFF
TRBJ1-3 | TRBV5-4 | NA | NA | TGTGCCAGCAGCTCTCGAGACTCTGGAAACACCATATATTTT | CASSSRDSGNTIYF
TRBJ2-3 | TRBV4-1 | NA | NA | TGCGCCAGCAGCCAGGGGGCGGGACTAATCACAGATACGCAGTATTTT | CASSQGAGLITDTQYF
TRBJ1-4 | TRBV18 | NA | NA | TGTGCCAGCTCACCTACAGGTTCAACTAATGAAAAACTGTTTTTT | CASSPTGSTNEKLFF
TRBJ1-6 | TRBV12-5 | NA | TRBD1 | TGTGCTAGTGGTTTGGTAGAAGGGGACAGGGTCAATTCACCCCTCCACTTT | CASGLVEGDRVNSPLHF
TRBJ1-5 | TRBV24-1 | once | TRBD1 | TGTGCCACCAGTGGGGACAGGGACAATCAGCCCCAGCATTTT | CATSGDRDNQPQHF
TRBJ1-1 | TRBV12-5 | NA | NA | TGTGCTAGTGGTTTATCCCCAGGGGCTGAAGCTTTCTTT | CASGLSPGAEAFF
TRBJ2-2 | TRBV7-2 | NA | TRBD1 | TGTGCCAGCAGCCCCAAACAGGGGCCCGGGGAGCTGTTTTTT | CASSPKQGPGELFF
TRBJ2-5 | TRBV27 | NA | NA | TGTGCCAGAAAGGGGGGGGAAGAGACCCAGTACTTC | CARKGGEETQYF
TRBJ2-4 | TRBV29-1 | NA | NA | TGCAGCGCGAAGGTGGGAGAAGACATTCAGTACTTC | CSAKVGEDIQYF
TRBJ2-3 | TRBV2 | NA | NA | TGTGCCAGCACCTTCATCGGGGGAGGCGCGCAGTATTTT | CASTFIGGGAQYF
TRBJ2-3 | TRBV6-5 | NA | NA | TGTGCCAGCAACCCCCAGTTATCTAGCACAGATACGCAGTATTTT | CASNPQLSSTDTQYF
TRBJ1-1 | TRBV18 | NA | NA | TGTGCCAGCTCACTACTAAGAGGAGGCACTGAAGCTTTCTTT | CASSLLRGGTEAFF
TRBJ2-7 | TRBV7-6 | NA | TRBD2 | TGTGCCAGCAGCCTGGGCGTACCCTCGGGACTAGAAACCTACGAGCAGTACTTC | CASSLGVPSGLETYEQYF
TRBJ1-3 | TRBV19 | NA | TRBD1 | TGTGCCAGTAACCGCGACAGGGCAGCTGGAAACACCATATATTTT | CASNRDRAAGNTIYF
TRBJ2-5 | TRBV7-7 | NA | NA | TGTGCCAGCAGTCCCGGGGTAGCGCAAGGTCAAGAGACCCAGTACTTC | CASSPGVAQGQETQYF
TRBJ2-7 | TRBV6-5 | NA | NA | TGTGCCAGCAGGAGCGGGTCCACCTACGAGCAGTACTTC | CASRSGSTYEQYF
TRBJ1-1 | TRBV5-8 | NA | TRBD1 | TGTGCCAGCAGTTACAGGGGGAACACTGAAGCTTTCTTT | CASSYRGNTEAFF
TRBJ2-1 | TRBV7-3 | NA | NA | TGTGCCAGCAGCTTGGAACGGGGCTCCTACAATGAGCAGTTCTTC | CASSLERGSYNEQFF
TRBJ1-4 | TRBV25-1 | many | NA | TGTGCCAGCAGTGATATCTATGAAAAACTGTTTTTT | CASSDIYEKLFF
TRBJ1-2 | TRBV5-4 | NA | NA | TGTGCCAGCAGCGAGCTTCCGGGACACAACTATGGCTACACCTTC | CASSELPGHNYGYTF
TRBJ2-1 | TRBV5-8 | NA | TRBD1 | TGTGCCAGCAGCTTGCCAGGGGGAGAGTACAATGAGCAGTTCTTC | CASSLPGGEYNEQFF
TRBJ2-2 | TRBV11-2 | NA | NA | TGTGCCAGCAGCCCCCGACAGGTGAAGACGGCCGGGGAGCTGTTTTTT | CASSPRQVKTAGELFF
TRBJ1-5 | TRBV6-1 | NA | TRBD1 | TGTGCCAGCAGTGGTTACCTGGCGACAGGGGGCAATCAGCCCCAGCATTTT | CASSGYLATGGNQPQHF
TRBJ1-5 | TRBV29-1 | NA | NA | TGCAGCGTTGTCTTGGGGGGGCGGGATCAGCCCCAGCATTTT | CSVVLGGRDQPQHF
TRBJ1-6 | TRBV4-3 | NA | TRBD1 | TGCGCCAGCAGTCTACAGGGGAGCAATTCACCCCTCCACTTT | CASSLQGSNSPLHF
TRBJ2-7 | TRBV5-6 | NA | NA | TGTGCCAGCAGCGGGGACTTATCCTACGAGCAGTACTTC | CASSGDLSYEQYF
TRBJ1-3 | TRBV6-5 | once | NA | TGTGCCAGCACAGAACTACCCGGGGTTGGAAACACCATATATTTT | CASTELPGVGNTIYF